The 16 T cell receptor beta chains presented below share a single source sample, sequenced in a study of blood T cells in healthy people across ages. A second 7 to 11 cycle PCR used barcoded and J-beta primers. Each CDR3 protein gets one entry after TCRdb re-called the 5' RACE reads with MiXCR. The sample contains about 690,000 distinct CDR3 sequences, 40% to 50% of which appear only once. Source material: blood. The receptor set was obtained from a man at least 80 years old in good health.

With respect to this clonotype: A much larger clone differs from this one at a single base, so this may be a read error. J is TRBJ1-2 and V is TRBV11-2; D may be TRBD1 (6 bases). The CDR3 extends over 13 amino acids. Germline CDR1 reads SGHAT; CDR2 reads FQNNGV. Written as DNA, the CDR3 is TGTACCAGCAGCAATAACAGGGCTTATGGCTACACCTTC. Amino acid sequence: CTSSNNRAYGYTF.

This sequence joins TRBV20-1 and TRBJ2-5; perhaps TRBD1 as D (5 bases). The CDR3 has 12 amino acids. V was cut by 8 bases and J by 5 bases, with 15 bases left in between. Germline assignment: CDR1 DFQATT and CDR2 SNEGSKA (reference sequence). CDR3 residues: CSHTMGRETQYF. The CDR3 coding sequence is TGCAGTCACACTATGGGGCGGGAGACCCAGTACTTC.

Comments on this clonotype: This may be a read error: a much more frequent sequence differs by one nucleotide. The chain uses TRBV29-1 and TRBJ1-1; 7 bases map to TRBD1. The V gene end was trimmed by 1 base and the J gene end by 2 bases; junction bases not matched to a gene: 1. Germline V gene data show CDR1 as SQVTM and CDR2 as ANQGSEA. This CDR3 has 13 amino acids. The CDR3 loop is CSVEGDRNTEAFF. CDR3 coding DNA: TGCAGCGTTGAAGGGGACAGAAACACTGAAGCTTTCTTT.

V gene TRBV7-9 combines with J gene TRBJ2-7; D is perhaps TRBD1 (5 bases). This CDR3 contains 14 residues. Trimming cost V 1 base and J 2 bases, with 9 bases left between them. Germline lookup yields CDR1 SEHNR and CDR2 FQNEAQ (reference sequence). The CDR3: CASSLEGEAYEQYF. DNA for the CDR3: TGTGCCAGCAGCTTAGAAGGGGAAGCCTACGAGCAGTACTTC.

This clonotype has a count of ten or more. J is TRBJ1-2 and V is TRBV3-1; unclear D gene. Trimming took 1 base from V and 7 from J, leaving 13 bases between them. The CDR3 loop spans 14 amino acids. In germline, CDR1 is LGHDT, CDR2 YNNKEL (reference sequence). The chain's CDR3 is CASSQGGSVFGYTF. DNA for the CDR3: TGTGCCAGCAGCCAAGGGGGTTCGGTCTTTGGCTACACCTTC.

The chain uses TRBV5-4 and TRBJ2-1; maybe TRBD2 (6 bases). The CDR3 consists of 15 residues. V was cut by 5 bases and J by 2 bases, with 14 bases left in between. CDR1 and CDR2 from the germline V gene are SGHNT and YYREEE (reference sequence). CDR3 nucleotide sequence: TGTGCCAGCAGTTTACGGGAGAAGACCTACAATGAGCAGTTCTTC. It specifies CASSLREKTYNEQFF.

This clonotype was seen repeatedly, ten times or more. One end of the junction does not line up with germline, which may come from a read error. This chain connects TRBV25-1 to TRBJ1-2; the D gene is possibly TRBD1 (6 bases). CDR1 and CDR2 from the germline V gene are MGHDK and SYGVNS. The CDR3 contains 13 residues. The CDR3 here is CASSGTGNYGYTF. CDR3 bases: TGCGCCAGCAGCGGTACAGGGAACTATGGCTACACCTTC.

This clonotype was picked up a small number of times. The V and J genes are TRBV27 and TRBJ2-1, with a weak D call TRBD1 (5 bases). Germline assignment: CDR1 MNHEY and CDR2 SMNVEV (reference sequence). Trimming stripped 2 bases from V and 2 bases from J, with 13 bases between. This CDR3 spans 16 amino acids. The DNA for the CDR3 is TGTGCCAGCAGTTTAGGGGCCCCCACTACCTACAATGAGCAGTTCTTC. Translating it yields CASSLGAPTTYNEQFF.

As DNA, the CDR3 is TGTGCCAGCAGTCCTCCGGGACAGGGCGTCTTGCGAGCTTTCTTT. It specifies CASSPPGQGVLRAFF. V and J are TRBV6-6 and TRBJ1-1; 9 bases map to TRBD1. CDR3 length: 15 amino acids. The J segment lost 10 bases and the V segment lost 5 bases, leaving 14 bases of the junction unmatched. The germline V gene has CDR1 MNHNY and CDR2 SVGAGI (reference sequence).

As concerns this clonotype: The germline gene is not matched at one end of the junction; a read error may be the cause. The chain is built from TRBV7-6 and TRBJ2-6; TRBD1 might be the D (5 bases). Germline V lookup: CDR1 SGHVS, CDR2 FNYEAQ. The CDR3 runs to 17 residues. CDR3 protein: CASNPLQGSSGANILTF. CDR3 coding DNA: TGTGCCAGCAACCCCCTCCAGGGTAGCTCTGGGGCCAACATCCTGACTTTC. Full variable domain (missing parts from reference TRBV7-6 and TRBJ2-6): GAGVSQSPRYKVTKRGQDVALRCDPISGHVSLYWYRQALGQGPEFLTYFNYEAQQDKSGLPNDRFSAERPEGSISTLTIQRTEQRDSAMYRCASNPLQGSSGANILTFGAGSRLTVL.

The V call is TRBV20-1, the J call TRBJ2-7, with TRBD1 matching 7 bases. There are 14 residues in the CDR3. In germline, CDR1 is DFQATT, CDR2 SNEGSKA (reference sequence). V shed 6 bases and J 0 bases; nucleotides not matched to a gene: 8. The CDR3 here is CSAEEPGGSYEQYF. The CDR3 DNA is TGCAGTGCGGAGGAACCAGGGGGCTCCTACGAGCAGTACTTC.

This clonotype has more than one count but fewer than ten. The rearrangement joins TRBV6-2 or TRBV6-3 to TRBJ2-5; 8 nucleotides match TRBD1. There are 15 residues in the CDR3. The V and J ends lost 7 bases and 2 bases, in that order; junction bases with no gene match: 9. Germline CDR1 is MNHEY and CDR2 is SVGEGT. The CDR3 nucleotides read TGTGCCAGCAATACCGGGACAGGACCACAAGAGACCCAGTACTTC. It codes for CASNTGTGPQETQYF.

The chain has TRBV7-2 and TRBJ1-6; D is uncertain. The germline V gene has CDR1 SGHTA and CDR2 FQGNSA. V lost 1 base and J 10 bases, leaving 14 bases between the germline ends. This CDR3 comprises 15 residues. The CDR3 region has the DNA TGTGCCAGCAGCTTAGGGCCCTCCCAAAACTCACCCCTCCACTTT. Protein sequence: CASSLGPSQNSPLHF. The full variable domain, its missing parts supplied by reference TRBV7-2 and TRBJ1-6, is GAGVSQSPSNKVTEKGKDVELRCDPISGHTALYWYRQSLGQGLEFLIYFQGNSAPDKSGLPSDRFSAERTGGSVSTLTIQRTQQEDSAVYLCASSLGPSQNSPLHFGNGTRLTVT.

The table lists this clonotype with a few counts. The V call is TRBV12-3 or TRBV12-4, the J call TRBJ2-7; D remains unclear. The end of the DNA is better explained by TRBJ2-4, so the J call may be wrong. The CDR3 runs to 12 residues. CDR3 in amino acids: CASSLAQNIQYF. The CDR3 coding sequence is TGTGCCAGCAGTTTAGCTCAGAACATTCAGTACTTC.

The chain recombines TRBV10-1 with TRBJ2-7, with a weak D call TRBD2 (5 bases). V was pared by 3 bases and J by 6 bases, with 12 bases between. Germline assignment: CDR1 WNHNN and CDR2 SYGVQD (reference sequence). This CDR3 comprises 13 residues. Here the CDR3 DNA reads TGCGCCAGCAGTGACAGTGGGAGAGGCGAGCAGTACTTC. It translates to CASSDSGRGEQYF.

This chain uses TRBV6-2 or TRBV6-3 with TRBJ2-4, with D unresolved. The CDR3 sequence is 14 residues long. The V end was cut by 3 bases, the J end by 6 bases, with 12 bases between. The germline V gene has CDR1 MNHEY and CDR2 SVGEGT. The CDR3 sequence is CASSYTRLRNIQYF. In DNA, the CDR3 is TGTGCCAGCAGTTATACGCGGCTCAGAAACATTCAGTACTTC.